This section outlines one T cell receptor beta chain sequence together with its context. Generated by immunoSEQ multiplex PCR, the TCRdb table keeps only in-frame clones and is missing some. Found here are around 62,000 clones, 89% of them singletons; the top ten hold 2.5%. The record originates from a study of T cell changes during pregnancy in multiple sclerosis. The germline V gene encodes CDR1 SNHLY and CDR2 FYNNEI. The CDR3 length is 14 residues. Trimming at V came to 6 bases and at J to 6 bases, leaving 8 bases not matched to a gene. J is TRBJ1-5 and V is TRBV2; 7 bases align to TRBD1. This specimen was peripheral blood, taken in the first trimester of pregnancy. The clonotype originates from a female donor with multiple sclerosis, enrolled in a pregnancy study. In DNA form, the CDR3 reads TGTGCCAGCAGCTCTACAGGGGCCCTTCAGCCCCAGCATTTT. This gives the protein CASSSTGALQPQHF.